This TCR beta chain was documented in a study of spatial heterogeneity in lung cancer. Study-wide context: Consistently, beta-chain sequences turned up in larger numbers than alpha-chain sequences did. Unique TCR and UMI combinations averaged more than ten appearances each in raw reads. Study-level results: Ubiquitous and regional expanded TCR counts mirrored ubiquitous and regional nonsynonymous mutation counts, respectively. Counts of expanded intratumoral alpha and beta TCRs tracked tumor mutation counts.

TCRdb reprocessed the 5' RACE reads via MiXCR and lists one record per CDR3 protein. This sample has about 7,800 distinct CDR3 sequences; approximately 8% occur once, and the top ten carry roughly 4.3%. Time point indicated: sample taken at primary tumor resection. Sequencing of whole RNA from tumor, nontumor lung or frozen PBMC involved no sorting. This clonotype was found a few times. Its matching antigen is unknown. V was clipped by 6 bases and J by 7 bases, with 9 bases between them. The CDR3 loop spans 11 amino acids. Germline V gives CDR1 MNHNS, CDR2 SASEGT. The V gene is TRBV6-1, the J gene TRBJ1-1; D not resolved. This TCR derives from a male donor with early-stage non-small cell lung cancer. The starting material was lung tumor tissue, obtained at surgery. The CDR3 coding sequence is TGTGCCAGCAGGGTCCGGGTTGAAGCTTTCTTT. Translation gives CASRVRVEAFF.